The next 16 T cell receptor beta chains were all read from a single sample in a study of cytomegalovirus exposure and HLA in healthy donors. Use of 60 Vbeta and 13 Jbeta primers characterized the PCR. The protocol was immunoSEQ multiplex PCR, while the TCRdb copy is restricted to in-frame clones and leaves out a portion. The sample has more than 150,000 clones; roughly 80% are singletons. Specimen: PBMCs. The receptor source for this set is a boy aged 2 to 10 in good health and CMV-seronegative.

The chain links TRBV29-1 to TRBJ2-7; possible D gene TRBD1, 5 bases. The germline V gene has CDR1 SQVTM and CDR2 ANQGSEA. V was clipped by 6 bases and J by 2 bases, with 11 bases between them. The CDR3 runs to 12 residues. CDR3 protein: CSVEDTTYEQYF. CDR3 nucleotide sequence: TGCAGCGTCGAGGACACAACCTACGAGCAGTACTTC.

The V and J genes are TRBV5-1 and TRBJ2-3; 11 bases map to TRBD2. The CDR3 consists of 18 residues. Germline V gene lookup returns CDR1 SGHRS and CDR2 YFSETQ. V lost 4 bases and J lost 3; bases outside the gene matches: 13. In DNA, the CDR3 is TGCGCCAGCAGCCTTACCTCAGTAGCGGGAGGGCCAACAGATACGCAGTATTTT. Its protein is CASSLTSVAGGPTDTQYF.

The chain carries TRBV5-4 and TRBJ2-5; 8 bases are a match to TRBD1. Trimming cost V 1 base and J 5 bases; bases outside gene matches: 10. CDR3 size: 16 residues. The germline gives CDR1 SGHNT, CDR2 YYREEE (reference sequence). The CDR3 spells CASSLRGQGAWETQYF. For the CDR3, the DNA is TGTGCCAGCAGCTTGAGGGGGCAGGGGGCTTGGGAGACCCAGTACTTC. Supplemented by reference TRBV5-4 and TRBJ2-5, the full variable domain reads ETGVTQSPTHLIKTRGQQVTLRCSSQSGHNTVSWYQQALGQGPQFIFQYYREEENGRGNFPPRFSGLQFPNYSSELNVNALELDDSALYLCASSLRGQGAWETQYFGPGTRLLVL.

The chain joins TRBV6-1 to TRBJ1-3; weak D call: TRBD1 (5 bases). V gave up 3 bases and J gave up 0 bases, with 15 bases separating them. Germline CDR1 is MNHNS and CDR2 is SASEGT. This CDR3 region has 17 residues. The CDR3 is CASSEEGHPFSGNTIYF. The CDR3 nucleotides are TGTGCCAGCAGTGAGGAAGGACACCCTTTCTCTGGAAACACCATATATTTT.

V is TRBV10-2 and J is TRBJ1-2; possible D gene TRBD1, 6 bases. V lost 7 bases and J 6 bases, leaving 18 bases between the germline ends. This CDR3 is built from 14 residues. The germline V gene has CDR1 WSHSY and CDR2 SAAADI. The CDR3 nucleotides are TGCGCCAGCATCCCTCGGGGGGCGGGCCATGGCTACACCTTC. It specifies CASIPRGAGHGYTF.

The rearrangement joins TRBV6-5 to TRBJ2-7; D possibly corresponds to TRBD2 (5 bases). With 8 bases removed from V and 0 bases from J, the gap between germline ends came to 11 bases. CDR1 and CDR2 (germline): MNHEY, SVGAGI. The CDR3 spans 13 residues. CDR3: CASGPAGSYEQYF. Written as DNA, the CDR3 is TGTGCCAGCGGACCTGCGGGCTCCTACGAGCAGTACTTC.

This chain uses TRBV6-1 with TRBJ1-5, with 8 bases that match TRBD1. There are 15 residues in the CDR3. Germline CDR1 is MNHNS and CDR2 is SASEGT. Germline trimming cut 2 bases from V and 6 bases from J; bases unmatched to any gene: 6. The CDR3 region has the DNA TGTGCCAGCAGTGAATTGACAGGGGTGAGTCAGCCCCAGCATTTT. Translating gives CASSELTGVSQPQHF.

The rearrangement uses TRBV4-1 and TRBJ2-6, with D uncertain. Trimming removed 3 bases at V and 1 base at J, with 10 bases between. Per the germline V gene, CDR1 is MGHRA and CDR2 is YSYEKL. There are 16 residues in the CDR3. CDR3 sequence: CASSHGRLSGANVLTF. The CDR3 nucleotides are TGCGCCAGCAGCCATGGCCGCCTTTCTGGGGCCAACGTCCTGACTTTC.

J is TRBJ2-5 and V is TRBV29-1; maybe TRBD1 (5 bases). Between the trimmed V and J ends, which lost 3 bases and 1 base, there was a span of 9 bases. The CDR3 is made up of 13 amino acids. The germline gives CDR1 SQVTM, CDR2 ANQGSEA. The CDR3 spells CSVESGSQETQYF. In DNA, the CDR3 is TGCAGCGTTGAGTCAGGGTCCCAAGAGACCCAGTACTTC.

This clone has a single count. The chain's CDR3 is CAWNKGERTNIQYF. The DNA of the CDR3 is TGTGCCTGGAATAAGGGGGAACGGACAAACATTCAGTACTTC. This rearrangement joins TRBV30 to TRBJ2-4; D might be TRBD1 (6 bases). Between the trimmed V and J ends, which lost 4 bases and 6 bases, there was a span of 16 bases. This CDR3 contains 14 residues. Germline CDR1 GTSNPN, CDR2 SVGIG (reference sequence).

The J gene is TRBJ1-1, the V gene TRBV5-6; no clear D gene. Germline loops: CDR1 SGHDT, CDR2 YYEEEE. This CDR3 is 18 amino acids long. V shed 3 bases and J shed 3 bases, with 24 bases lying between them. CDR3 residues: CASSSPTHLDGKDTEAFF. In DNA form, the CDR3 reads TGTGCCAGCAGCTCCCCGACGCACTTGGACGGGAAGGACACTGAAGCTTTCTTT. Complete variable domain (other parts from reference TRBV5-6 and TRBJ1-1): DAGVTQSPTHLIKTRGQQVTLRCSPKSGHDTVSWYQQALGQGPQFIFQYYEEEERQRGNFPDRFSGHQFPNYSSELNVNALLLGDSALYLCASSSPTHLDGKDTEAFFGQGTRLTVV.

This chain joins TRBV19 and TRBJ2-7; TRBD2 agrees at 7 bases. This CDR3 spans 12 amino acids. CDR1 LNHDA and CDR2 SQIVND come from the germline V gene (reference sequence). The J segment lost 6 bases and the V segment lost 5 bases, leaving 4 bases of the junction unmatched. The CDR3 region has the DNA TGTGCCAGTAGTCCTAGCGGAACCGAGCAGTACTTC. Translation: CASSPSGTEQYF.

The V and J genes are TRBV7-8 and TRBJ1-1, with D tentatively TRBD1 (6 bases). V lost 7 bases to trimming and J lost 7 bases, with 16 bases between them. The germline V gene has CDR1 SGHVS and CDR2 FQNEAQ. This CDR3 is 13 amino acids long. CDR3 sequence reads: CASTNYRELEAFF. CDR3 coding DNA: TGTGCCAGCACAAATTACAGGGAGCTTGAAGCTTTCTTT.

The gene calls are TRBV7-6 and TRBJ2-1; a weak D match, TRBD1 (6 bases). This CDR3 comprises 19 residues. From germline, CDR1 is SGHVS and CDR2 FNYEAQ. V lost 0 bases and J lost 7, with 25 bases in between. This CDR3 reads CASSLATPTTGEPLNEQFF. The CDR3 DNA follows: TGTGCCAGCAGCTTAGCCACACCGACGACAGGCGAGCCACTGAATGAGCAGTTCTTC.

The genes are TRBV19 and TRBJ2-7; TRBD1 might be the D (6 bases). The germline gives CDR1 LNHDA, CDR2 SQIVND (reference sequence). Trimming removed 3 bases from V and 4 bases from J, with 13 bases in between. There are 14 residues in the CDR3. CDR3 region: CASSILQGSYEQYF. In DNA, the CDR3 is TGTGCCAGTAGTATCCTCCAGGGGTCTTACGAGCAGTACTTC.

Written as DNA, the CDR3 is TGTGCCAGTAAGACTAGCGGAGACACCGGGGAGCTGTTTTTT. Amino acids: CASKTSGDTGELFF. This rearrangement joins TRBV25-1 to TRBJ2-2; 9 bases line up with TRBD2. Germline assignment: CDR1 MGHDK and CDR2 SYGVNS. The CDR3 spans 14 residues. Trimming cost V 9 bases and J 3 bases; bases outside gene matches: 5. The complete variable domain, with remaining parts taken from reference TRBV25-1 and TRBJ2-2, reads EADIYQTPRYLVIGTGKKITLECSQTMGHDKMYWYQQDPGMELHLIHYSYGVNSTEKGDLSSESTVSRIRTEHFPLTLESARPSHTSQYLCASKTSGDTGELFFGEGSRLTVL.